The 30 T cell receptor beta chains given below trace back to one sample, sequenced in a study of T cells in localized non-small cell lung cancer. Libraries were prepared by immunoSEQ multiplex PCR; TCRdb keeps only in-frame clonotypes and omits some of them. Of tens of thousands of clones listed, approximately 84% are singletons. The material was peripheral blood, obtained before any cancer treatment. The receptors were sampled from a female donor older than 55 with stage I lung adenocarcinoma.

The rearrangement joins TRBV4-2 to TRBJ2-1; possibly TRBD2 for D (5 bases). Trimming took 0 bases from V and 7 from J, leaving 10 bases between them. The CDR3 is 14 residues long. Germline-derived CDR1 and CDR2 are LGHNA and YNFKEQ. DNA of the CDR3: TGTGCCAGCAGCCAAGATGGAGGAGAGAATGAGCAGTTCTTC. It translates to CASSQDGGENEQFF.

This clone was seen only a few times. The junction shows a germline mismatch at one end, possibly a read error. J is TRBJ1-2 and V is TRBV4-1; no reliable D call. This CDR3 contains 11 residues. Germline V lookup: CDR1 MGHRA, CDR2 YSYEKL. This CDR3 reads CASSQLGPPQF. CDR3 nucleotides: TGCGCCAGCAGCCAATTGGGCCCCCCTCAATTC.

This clone was observed a few times. The V and J genes are TRBV10-2 and TRBJ2-5; D remains unclear. Germline-derived CDR1 and CDR2 are WSHSY and SAAADI. There are 13 residues in the CDR3. V dropped 2 bases and J dropped 5 bases, with 9 bases sitting between them. CDR3 DNA: TGCGCCAGCAGTGAGGGTGACGTGGAGACCCAGTACTTC. As protein: CASSEGDVETQYF.

This chain links TRBV7-2 with TRBJ1-3; possible D gene TRBD1, 5 bases. V lost 5 bases to trimming and J lost 4 bases, with 12 bases between them. Germline lookup yields CDR1 SGHTA and CDR2 FQGNSA. CDR3 size: 14 residues. The CDR3 loop is CASSLREQGNTIYF. In DNA, the CDR3 is TGTGCCAGCAGCCTCAGGGAGCAAGGAAACACCATATATTTT.

The rearrangement links TRBV6-1 to TRBJ1-1, with D maybe TRBD1 (5 bases). Per germline, CDR1 MNHNS and CDR2 SASEGT. V was pared by 4 bases and J by 5 bases, with 11 bases between. The CDR3 totals 13 residues. This CDR3 is CASSVGTKTEAFF. CDR3 DNA: TGTGCCAGCAGTGTCGGGACTAAGACTGAAGCTTTCTTT.

V gene TRBV11-2 combines with J gene TRBJ1-1; D is undetermined. CDR3 length: 17 amino acids. Germline-derived CDR1 and CDR2 are SGHAT and FQNNGV. The V gene lost 0 bases and the J gene lost 1 base, with 15 bases spanning the gap. The chain's CDR3 is CASSLDLRGTKNTEAFF. CDR3 DNA: TGTGCCAGCAGCTTAGATCTCCGGGGTACTAAGAACACTGAAGCTTTCTTT.

This chain links TRBV9 with TRBJ2-2; TRBD1 matches at 7 bases. Germline V gene sequence: CDR1 SGDLS, CDR2 YYNGEE. The length of the CDR3 is 16 residues. V was clipped by 3 bases and J by 3 bases; unmatched bases: 8. CDR3 sequence reads: CASSEGTAPDTGELFF. The CDR3 DNA sequence: TGTGCCAGCAGCGAAGGGACAGCCCCCGACACCGGGGAGCTGTTTTTT.

The J gene is TRBJ1-4, the V gene TRBV18, with a weak D call TRBD1 (6 bases). Germline CDR1 is KGHSH and CDR2 is LQKENI. Trimming left V 3 bases short and J 8 bases short, with 19 bases between. There are 16 residues in the CDR3. The CDR3 DNA is TGTGCCAGCTCACCCAGCGGGACACCAGAAGGGGAAAAACTGTTTTTT. Protein sequence: CASSPSGTPEGEKLFF.

CDR3 nucleotide sequence: TGTGCCAGTAGTGGCGTACAGAGGGCTAATCAGCCCCAGCATTTT. Protein: CASSGVQRANQPQHF. The chain is built from TRBV19 and TRBJ1-5; no clear D gene. Germline CDR1 LNHDA, CDR2 SQIVND (reference sequence). This CDR3 comprises 15 residues. V lost 5 bases and J 4 bases, leaving 15 bases between the germline ends.

This chain joins TRBV5-6 and TRBJ1-1; 9 bases align to TRBD1. Per the germline V gene, CDR1 is SGHDT and CDR2 is YYEEEE. Trimming at V came to 4 bases and at J to 1 base, leaving 5 bases not matched to a gene. The CDR3 is made up of 15 amino acids. The CDR3 coding sequence is TGTGCCAGCAGCGACGCGGGACAGGGGAACACTGAAGCTTTCTTT. It codes for CASSDAGQGNTEAFF.

CDR3 bases: TGCAGCGTTGGTGCAGGGGAACTTTATGGCTACACCTTC. This gives the protein CSVGAGELYGYTF. The chain combines TRBV29-1 with TRBJ1-2; D is perhaps TRBD1 (6 bases). The CDR3 has 13 residues. CDR1 and CDR2 from the germline V gene are SQVTM and ANQGSEA. V was clipped by 4 bases and J by 5 bases, with 14 bases between them.

The V and J genes are TRBV5-1 and TRBJ2-3; D remains ambiguous. This CDR3 contains 18 residues. The germline CDR1 and CDR2 sequences are SGHRS and YFSETQ. The V end lost 0 bases, the J end lost 0 bases, and 17 bases lay between the germline ends. CDR3 region: CASSLAKNRLESTDTQYF. In DNA, the CDR3 is TGCGCCAGCAGCTTGGCCAAAAATAGGCTAGAGAGCACAGATACGCAGTATTTT.

CDR3: CAISTQRGGDTQYF. CDR3 coding DNA: TGTGCCATCAGCACTCAGCGGGGGGGAGATACGCAGTATTTT. The genes are TRBV10-3 and TRBJ2-3; 10 bases fit TRBD2. There are 14 residues in the CDR3. V lost 6 bases and J lost 5; bases outside the gene matches: 5. Germline V gene data show CDR1 as ENHRY and CDR2 as SYGVKD.

This clone was recorded only once. The J gene is TRBJ2-1, the V gene TRBV9, with no clear D. The V end lost 0 bases, the J end lost 6 bases, and 10 bases lay between the germline ends. CDR1 is SGDLS, CDR2 YYNGEE, per germline. This CDR3 region has 14 residues. In nucleotides, the CDR3 is TGTGCCAGCAGCGTAGCTGTCGCTCCCAATGAGCAGTTCTTC. Protein: CASSVAVAPNEQFF. The whole variable domain, filled in from reference TRBV9 and TRBJ2-1, reads DSGVTQTPKHLITATGQRVTLRCSPRSGDLSVYWYQQSLDQGLQFLIQYYNGEERAKGNILERFSAQQFPDLHSELNLSSLELGDSALYFCASSVAVAPNEQFFGPGTRLTVL.

The CDR3 nucleotides read TGCGCCAGCAGCTTGGAACGAGGAGGACTAGCGGGTGAGACCCAGTACTTC. It yields the protein CASSLERGGLAGETQYF. The chain uses TRBV5-1 and TRBJ2-5; 11 bases align to TRBD2. The CDR3 has 17 residues. Germline V gene lookup returns CDR1 SGHRS and CDR2 YFSETQ. V was clipped by 0 bases and J by 5 bases; unmatched bases: 9.

The table lists this clone with a count of one. This rearrangement joins TRBV6-1 to TRBJ2-5; D gene ambiguous. Trimming removed 2 bases from V and 0 bases from J, with 13 bases in between. The CDR3 has 16 amino acids. The germline CDR1 and CDR2 sequences are MNHNS and SASEGT. This CDR3 is CASSEQTRLYQETQYF. DNA for the CDR3: TGTGCCAGCAGTGAACAGACCCGACTGTACCAAGAGACCCAGTACTTC.

Here the CDR3 DNA reads TGTGCCAGCAGCGACCGGGACAGGGCCCTGTGGGAGCAGTACTTC. Translation gives CASSDRDRALWEQYF. This chain joins TRBV7-9 and TRBJ2-7; 9 bases are shared with TRBD1. The germline CDR1 and CDR2 sequences are SEHNR and FQNEAQ (reference sequence). V dropped 5 bases and J dropped 7; count of bases not matched to a gene: 12. This CDR3 comprises 15 residues.

V gene TRBV4-1 combines with J gene TRBJ1-1, with TRBD1 identical over 7 bases. V trimming: 1 base; J trimming: 1 base; junction bases outside the gene matches: 0. This CDR3 comprises 14 residues. Germline V gene lookup returns CDR1 MGHRA and CDR2 YSYEKL. CDR3: CASSQGQGNTEAFF. The CDR3 DNA reads as TGCGCCAGCAGCCAAGGACAGGGGAACACTGAAGCTTTCTTT.

J is TRBJ1-2 and V is TRBV19; D unresolved. The germline V gene has CDR1 LNHDA and CDR2 SQIVND (reference sequence). The CDR3 sequence is 12 residues long. V was pared by 7 bases and J by 1 base, with 7 bases between. The CDR3, as DNA: TGTGCCAGTAACCGGGTTAACTATGGCTACACCTTC. It codes for CASNRVNYGYTF.

This clone was seen only a few times. This chain links TRBV10-2 with TRBJ1-4, with D possibly matching TRBD1 (6 bases). CDR1 is WSHSY and CDR2 is SAAADI in the germline V gene. CDR3 length: 16 amino acids. V was trimmed by 6 bases and J by 2 bases, leaving 16 bases between them. The CDR3 region has the DNA TGCGCCAGCAGCTCGACAGGTTTCCGGACTAATGAAAAACTGTTTTTT. Encoded protein: CASSSTGFRTNEKLFF.

This clone was seen many times. The rearrangement uses TRBV6-1 and TRBJ1-2; maybe TRBD1 (5 bases). The CDR3 contains 15 residues. Trimming removed 1 base from V and 7 bases from J, with 16 bases in between. CDR1 MNHNS and CDR2 SASEGT come from the germline V gene. CDR3 coding DNA: TGTGCCAGCAGTGAAGGTCAGGGCCTTCGTGCTGGCTACACCTTC. Translated: CASSEGQGLRAGYTF.

This clone is a singleton in its sample. J is TRBJ2-7 and V is TRBV19; the D call may be TRBD1 or TRBD2 (6 bases each). V lost 8 bases to trimming and J lost 1 base, with 21 bases between them. The CDR3 covers 16 residues. From germline, CDR1 is LNHDA and CDR2 SQIVND (reference sequence). CDR3 loop: CASSRGDSGLSYEQYF. In DNA, the CDR3 is TGTGCCAGTTCTAGGGGGGACTCCGGCTTATCCTACGAGCAGTACTTC.

The sample holds one count of this clone. The chain employs TRBV28 and TRBJ1-2; D is possibly TRBD1 (5 bases). This CDR3 region has 13 residues. V dropped 2 bases and J dropped 7 bases, with 11 bases sitting between them. From germline, CDR1 is MDHEN and CDR2 SYDVKM. The DNA of the CDR3 is TGTGCCAGCAGTTTAGGGGCAGTCCGTGGCTACACCTTC. This sequence encodes CASSLGAVRGYTF.

This sequence joins TRBV11-2 and TRBJ1-5; 7 bases map to TRBD1. Germline V lookup: CDR1 SGHAT, CDR2 FQNNGV. The CDR3 loop spans 14 amino acids. V was clipped by 5 bases and J by 4 bases; unmatched bases: 5. The CDR3 here is CASSRARGNQPQHF. CDR3 sequence (DNA): TGTGCCAGCAGCCGCGCCAGGGGGAATCAGCCCCAGCATTTT.

The chain uses TRBV6-6 and TRBJ1-5, with D maybe TRBD1 (6 bases). V lost 5 bases to trimming and J lost 4 bases, with 9 bases between them. Germline V lookup: CDR1 MNHNY, CDR2 SVGAGI (reference sequence). The CDR3 is 13 amino acids. CDR3 residues: CASSRQVNQPQHF. DNA of the CDR3: TGTGCCAGCAGTCGACAGGTTAATCAGCCCCAGCATTTT.

The chain has TRBV5-8 and TRBJ1-3; possible D gene TRBD1, 5 bases. The CDR3 is made up of 15 amino acids. Trimming stripped 0 bases from V and 4 bases from J, with 11 bases between. Germline V gene sequence: CDR1 SGHTS, CDR2 YDEGEE. The CDR3 nucleotides read TGTGCCAGCAGCTTGGACCAGGGATTCGGAAACACCATATATTTT. Translated: CASSLDQGFGNTIYF. The entire variable domain, with the rest obtained from reference TRBV5-8 and TRBJ1-3, is as follows: EAGVTQSPTHLIKTRGQQATLRCSPISGHTSVYWYQQALGLGLQFLLWYDEGEERNRGNFPPRFSGRQFPNYSSELNVNALELEDSALYLCASSLDQGFGNTIYFGEGSWLTVV.

The rearrangement joins TRBV6-5 to TRBJ2-5; D gene unclear. The CDR3 is made up of 14 amino acids. V was shortened by 0 bases and J by 5 bases, with 10 bases between the two germline ends. CDR1 and CDR2 from the germline V gene are MNHEY and SVGAGI. The CDR3 protein is CASSYSSSPETQYF. The CDR3 nucleotides are TGTGCCAGCAGTTACTCTTCTAGTCCGGAGACCCAGTACTTC.

The chain recombines TRBV9 with TRBJ2-2; D call uncertain. Germline V gives CDR1 SGDLS, CDR2 YYNGEE. The CDR3 is 15 residues long. Trimming stripped 4 bases from V and 4 bases from J, with 14 bases between. The CDR3 DNA sequence: TGTGCCAGCAGCCCCCAATGGGTGGTCACCGGGGAGCTGTTTTTT. It codes for CASSPQWVVTGELFF.

The V and J genes are TRBV19 and TRBJ2-1, with D unresolved. CDR1 is LNHDA, CDR2 SQIVND, per germline (reference sequence). Trimming removed 3 bases from V and 9 bases from J, with 9 bases in between. This CDR3 contains 12 residues. The DNA for the CDR3 is TGTGCCAGTAGTATTGGTGCCCCTGAGCAGTTCTTC. Amino acids: CASSIGAPEQFF. Full variable domain (outside the CDR3, taken from reference TRBV19 and TRBJ2-1): DGGITQSPKYLFRKEGQNVTLSCEQNLNHDAMYWYRQDPGQGLRLIYYSQIVNDFQKGDIAEGYSVSREKKESFPLTVTSAQKNPTAFYLCASSIGAPEQFFGPGTRLTVL.

V and J are TRBV27 and TRBJ1-1, with TRBD1 as a possible D gene (6 bases). Trimming took off 5 bases at V and 8 bases at J, with 30 bases between the two ends. The CDR3 totals 18 residues. Germline loops: CDR1 MNHEY, CDR2 SMNVEV (reference sequence). The CDR3 DNA reads TGTGCCAGCAGTCCTTTGAGTACGGGTCAAGGGGGTAGGTCGGAAGCTTTCTTT. This translates into CASSPLSTGQGGRSEAFF.